The rows below give T cell receptor beta chains drawn from one sample of a study of blood T cell repertoires in COVID-19. Some clones are missing from TCRdb's copy, which holds only in-frame ones; the method was immunoSEQ multiplex PCR. The profile covers over 120,000 clones, with about three quarters appearing a single time and 3.5% to 5% taken by the ten largest. Material: peripheral blood. The receptors here all came from a woman older than 75 with active or convalescent COVID-19. Both conserved end residues are part of each CDR3. The D gene is left open where the match is weak. Some rows have no size entry. The others give once, few or many, or a class for an expanded clone.

j_call v_call clone_size d_call cdr3_nt cdr3_aa
TRBJ2-7 TRBV12-3/TRBV12-4 . . TGTGCCAGCACCAGGGGTTTGGGTTACGAGCAGTACTTC CASTRGLGYEQYF
TRBJ1-2 TRBV7-2 . . TGTGCCAGCAGCTTAGGGAGCCCAAACTATGGCTACACCTTC CASSLGSPNYGYTF
TRBJ1-5 TRBV28 . . TGTGCCAGCAGTTTAGCCCAGGGGTACAATCAGCCCCAGCATTTT CASSLAQGYNQPQHF
TRBJ2-2 TRBV11-2 . TRBD1 TGTGCCAGCAGCTCCGGGACAGGGGTCAACACCGGGGAGCTGTTTTTT CASSSGTGVNTGELFF
TRBJ1-1 TRBV2 . . TGTGCCAGCAGGGGTGGAGTCTTCACCACTGAAGCTTTCTTT CASRGGVFTTEAFF
TRBJ2-1 TRBV14 many TRBD2 TGTGCCAGCAGCCTCCAACCACCCACTAGCGGGGGGCCCCAGTTCTTC CASSLQPPTSGGPQFF
TRBJ2-5 TRBV7-9 once . TGTGCCAGCAGCTTATTACAGGGGGGGTCAGAGACCCAGTACTTC CASSLLQGGSETQYF
TRBJ1-3 TRBV4-2 . TRBD1 TGTGCCAGCAGCCAGCGGACAGGGGATGGAAACACCATATATTTT CASSQRTGDGNTIYF
TRBJ1-5 TRBV12-5 . . TGTGCTAGTGGTTTGCAAATCAAGAGGGCCCAGCATTTT CASGLQIKRAQHF
TRBJ2-7 TRBV19 few . TGTGCCACCCGACAGGCAGGGCTATCCTACGAGCAGTACTTC CATRQAGLSYEQYF
TRBJ2-7 TRBV2 . TRBD2 TGTGCCAGCAGTGAAGAGCGGGGGGGCCGAGTAGGCGAGCAGTACTTC CASSEERGGRVGEQYF
TRBJ2-2 TRBV6-4 . TRBD2 TGTGCCAGCAGTGAAGTTGCTAGCGGGGGGACCGGGGAGCTGTTTTTT CASSEVASGGTGELFF
TRBJ1-4 TRBV25-1 . TRBD1 TGTGCCAGCAGTGATTGGCCAGGGGGCGGTGTTGGGGAAAAACTGTTTTTT CASSDWPGGGVGEKLFF
TRBJ1-2 TRBV19 . . TGTGCCATGATGGACACGTCGAATGGCTACACCTTC CAMMDTSNGYTF
TRBJ2-1 TRBV5-1 . TRBD2 TGCGCCAGCAGCTTACAGACTAGCGGGGGCACCCCCTCCTACAATGAGCAGTTCTTC CASSLQTSGGTPSYNEQFF
TRBJ2-1 TRBV12-3/TRBV12-4 . . TGTGCCAGCAGTTTGCGGGGTCACAATGAGCAGTTCTTC CASSLRGHNEQFF
TRBJ2-1 TRBV29-1 . . TGCAGCGTCGTAAGGGGTTCCAATGAGCAGTTCTTC CSVVRGSNEQFF
TRBJ1-2 TRBV6-1 few . TGTGCCAGCAGTGAAGAAGGCACGAACTTGCGGTATGGCTACACCTTC CASSEEGTNLRYGYTF
TRBJ1-2 TRBV4-3 . . TGCGCCAGCAGCCTGACAGGAGCCAGTAACTATGGCTACACCTTC CASSLTGASNYGYTF
TRBJ1-1 TRBV19 . TRBD1 TGTGCCAGCGGATGGGACAGTAAAGCTTTCTTT CASGWDSKAFF
TRBJ2-3 TRBV6-2/TRBV6-3 . TRBD1 TGTGCCAGCAGTACGGGACAGATCGCCACAGATACGCAGTATTTT CASSTGQIATDTQYF
TRBJ1-2 TRBV5-4 few . TGTGCCAGCAGCTTGTCTTTTAATCTTGGCTACACCTTC CASSLSFNLGYTF
TRBJ2-7 TRBV3-1/TRBV3-2 . TRBD2 TGTGCCAGCAGCCAACTAGCGGGGGTTCCCTACGAGCAGTACTTC CASSQLAGVPYEQYF
TRBJ1-1 TRBV11-1 . . TGTGCCAGCAGCCGCCCTCGGGGGACTCCGGGCACTGAAGCTTTCTTT CASSRPRGTPGTEAFF
TRBJ1-2 TRBV6-4 . . TGTGCCAGCAGTGACTCGGTTGGCAGATTTTACACCTTC CASSDSVGRFYTF
TRBJ1-5 TRBV2 few TRBD1 TGTGCCAGCAGTGGCGACAGGGGTAATCAGCCCCAGCATTTT CASSGDRGNQPQHF
TRBJ1-2 TRBV6-5 . TRBD1 TGTGCCAGCAGAGAGCAGGGGGCCAATAACTATGGCTACACCTTC CASREQGANNYGYTF
TRBJ2-3 TRBV30 few TRBD2 TGTGCCTGGAGAGGCTGGCTAGCGGGGATCGGAGGAAGCACAGATACGCAGTATTTT CAWRGWLAGIGGSTDTQYF
TRBJ1-5 TRBV29-1 many . TGCAGCGTTGATTTAGGGGGCAATCAGCCCCAGCATTTT CSVDLGGNQPQHF
TRBJ1-2 TRBV28 . . TGTGCCAGCAGGGGAGGGACCTTTCTCTATGGCTACACCTTC CASRGGTFLYGYTF
TRBJ1-6 TRBV5-1 . . TGCGCCAGCAGCGTGCAGGACTCTGGGAGTTCACCCCTCCACTTT CASSVQDSGSSPLHF
TRBJ1-1 TRBV12-3/TRBV12-4 . . TGTGCCAGCAGTTTGGTGGGCTTGACTGAAGCTTTCTTT CASSLVGLTEAFF